The entry that follows covers one T cell receptor (beta chain) sequence. There is no known antigen for this receptor. Base-call qualities are not available, and no considerably larger clone is one nucleotide away. The immunoSEQ Assay, a bias-controlled multiplex PCR, was used to amplify TCRbeta CDR3 regions from genomic DNA. The paper's data handling went like this. The number of nucleated cells in each sample was estimated by amplification of reference gene primers within the assay. To quantify the absolute abundance of each unique TCRbeta CDR3 rearrangement, sequence reads were collapsed and filtered. Productive Simpson clonality was computed per sample as the square root of Simpson's diversity index over productive rearrangements. TCRdb limited this immuneACCESS table to in-frame rearrangements with V and J called. A share of clones is missing; checked studies link under half to unresolved V genes, and the rest is unexplained. V, J and clone size were drawn from that table, and D and trimming were deduced from the DNA. Counted in this sample were about 260,000 clones; about 87% of them appeared once. Roughly 1.6% of the sample is taken by the ten largest.

The data derive from a study of blood T cell repertoires in COVID-19 (dated by TCRdb to the early 2020s). The study in broad terms: The collaborator samples originated in the United States, Italy and Spain and spanned the acute and convalescent phases of COVID-19. The prospective study material was composed of cDNA or gDNA derived from T cells, B-cell-depleted T cells, or PBMCs. Deeply sampled blood TCRbeta repertoires from subjects exposed to, actively infected with, or recovered from COVID-19 were included in the dataset. The repertoires were made available in a free public database intended to serve as a resource for research on the immune response to SARS-CoV-2. Samples were obtained from the ongoing ImmuneRACE study (first 160 participants) and from about 1,300 subjects provided by 6 global collaborators. Sample metadata almost always included a de-identified subject ID, COVID-19 status, age in years and sex. Where available, HLA class I and class II types were obtained from metadata supplied by the sample provider rather than from assay-based typing.

The study at large found these results: Clinical and demographic metadata were provided uncurated, with the amount varying by source and participant.

Another Seattle source contributed samples from volunteer blood donors who had recovered from COVID-19. Collaborating institutions collected whole blood in K2EDTA tubes following their own protocols. Collaborator samples were shipped for TCRbeta analysis as frozen whole blood, isolated PBMCs, or DNA extracted from either sample type. Via the germline V gene (reference sequence), CDR1 is WNHNN and CDR2 SYGVQD. The CDR3 goes from the cysteine to the phenylalanine over 12 residues. Solely the CDR3 DNA is kept, with 36 bases framed from the first base. The V and J ends are trimmed by 10 bases and 9 bases, leaving 16 bases between them.

The rearranged segments are TRBV10-1 and TRBJ2-1; TRBD1 is perhaps the D gene, given 6 matching bases. Input material: peripheral blood. This clonotype was sampled from a woman aged 40 to 50 who had recovered from COVID-19. The nucleotide sequence is TGCGCCACGTCCTCACAGGGTACTGAGCAGTTCTTC. Translated, it reads CATSSQGTEQFF.